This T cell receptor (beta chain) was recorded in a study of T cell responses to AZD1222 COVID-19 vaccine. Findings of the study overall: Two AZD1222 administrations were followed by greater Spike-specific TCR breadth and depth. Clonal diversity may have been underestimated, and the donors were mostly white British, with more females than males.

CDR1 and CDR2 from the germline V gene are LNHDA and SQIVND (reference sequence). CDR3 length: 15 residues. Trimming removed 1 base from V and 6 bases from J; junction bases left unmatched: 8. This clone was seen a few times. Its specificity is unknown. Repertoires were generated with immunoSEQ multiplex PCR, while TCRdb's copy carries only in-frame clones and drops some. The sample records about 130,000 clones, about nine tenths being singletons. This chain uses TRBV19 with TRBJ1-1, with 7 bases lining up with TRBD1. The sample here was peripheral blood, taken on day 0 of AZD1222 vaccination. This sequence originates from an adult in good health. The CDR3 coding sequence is TGTGCCAGTAGTATAGGGGGCAGGGGGATCGCTGAAGCTTTCTTT. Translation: CASSIGGRGIAEAFF.